Described below is a single T cell receptor beta chain sequence and its context. This specimen belongs to a study of blood T cell repertoires in COVID-19. Study-level information: Sample material is recorded as cDNA or gDNA derived from T cells, B-cell-depleted T cells, or PBMCs.

Libraries were prepared by immunoSEQ multiplex PCR; TCRdb keeps only in-frame clonotypes and omits some of them. The table shows tens of thousands of clones, with around 83% occurring only once. The CDR3 extends over 17 amino acids. Germline V CDR1 and CDR2: SGHNT, YYREEE (reference sequence). Trimming cost V 4 bases and J 8 bases, with 26 bases left between them. Sequenced material: peripheral blood. This chain uses TRBV5-4 with TRBJ2-3, with D possibly matching TRBD2 (6 bases). This TCR came from a man aged 55 to 70 with active or convalescent COVID-19. CDR3 bases: TGTGCCAGCAGCCCCGAACCCCGGGACCGGAGACTAGGTACGCAGTATTTT. Residues: CASSPEPRDRRLGTQYF.